Listed below are T cell receptor beta chains from one sample, sequenced in a study of T cells in Graves' hyperthyroidism and ophthalmopathy. From the multiplex PCR reads, TCRdb called clonotypes with MiXCR, one entry per CDR3 protein. The sample has 34,000 or so distinct CDR3 sequences; 52% are singletons. The sample comprised blood. These receptor sequences come from a woman between 40 and 55 years old with Graves' ophthalmopathy. Each CDR3 is given without its conserved first and last residue. Each record gives: CDR3 length, J gene, V gene, CDR3 protein.

13 | TRBJ2-5 | TRBV12-3/TRBV12-4 | ASTRQGTGQETQY
12 | TRBJ1-2 | TRBV5-8 | ASSLQALDYGYT
11 | TRBJ2-3 | TRBV20-1 | SASSGSRHEQY
9 | TRBJ2-1 | TRBV9 | ASGGGGKQF
16 | TRBJ2-3 | TRBV19 | ASSIEVLTSDSTDTQY
13 | TRBJ1-1 | TRBV20-1 | SALAGGLPNTEAF
11 | TRBJ2-1 | TRBV7-6 | ASSFVLGGEQF
10 | TRBJ2-3 | TRBV15 | ATSREGNTQY
15 | TRBJ1-3 | TRBV2 | ASSSGQGPLSGNTIY
15 | TRBJ2-2 | TRBV2 | ASSEVGSGGNTGELF
10 | TRBJ1-5 | TRBV29-1 | SVAGADQPQH
17 | TRBJ2-3 | TRBV9 | ASSTGTRTSGGGTDTQY
13 | TRBJ2-7 | TRBV19 | ASSPAGSNLYEQY
12 | TRBJ2-3 | TRBV13 | ASSLDSGKDTQY
14 | TRBJ2-2 | TRBV5-1 | ASSTGLAGAGGELF
14 | TRBJ1-4 | TRBV7-2 | ASSPRVGGANEKLF
12 | TRBJ1-2 | TRBV5-5 | ASSQLTTNYGYT
12 | TRBJ1-2 | TRBV29-1 | SVVHLGGNYGYT
12 | TRBJ1-1 | TRBV5-8 | ASSLGGVGTEAF
11 | TRBJ2-2 | TRBV10-2 | ASKGGVTGELF
13 | TRBJ2-1 | TRBV15 | ATSKGQGSYNEQF
14 | TRBJ2-7 | TRBV5-6 | ASSLSGTGIAHEQY
12 | TRBJ1-3 | TRBV20-1 | SATQDYTGNTIY
10 | TRBJ1-1 | TRBV7-9 | ASSPRGSEAF
12 | TRBJ2-1 | TRBV5-1 | ASSLVFEGDEQV
13 | TRBJ2-2 | TRBV5-6 | ASSLAAGNTGELF
16 | TRBJ2-7 | TRBV30 | AFQEPLTKRGMVDEQY
11 | TRBJ2-7 | TRBV29-1 | SVGLSGTYEQY
11 | TRBJ1-5 | TRBV20-1 | SALRDTHQPQH
10 | TRBJ1-3 | TRBV6-5 | ASSSSRSTIY
13 | TRBJ2-5 | TRBV5-1 | ASRPSGGQQETQY
10 | TRBJ2-1 | TRBV20-1 | SAPGQDNEQF
11 | TRBJ2-6 | TRBV29-1 | SAESSGANVLT
11 | TRBJ1-1 | TRBV6-1 | ASSVGQGSEAF
12 | TRBJ2-7 | TRBV13 | ASSLEGGTYEQY